The 32 T cell receptor beta chains presented below share a single source sample, sequenced in a study of T cells in Graves' hyperthyroidism and ophthalmopathy. The CDR3 regions of TCR beta were amplified from RNA transcripts. When the TCR CDR3 underwent first-round RT-PCR, the HTBI primer set was used. Each CDR3 protein is one row after TCRdb ran MiXCR on the multiplex PCR reads. In the table there are about 500,000 distinct CDR3 sequences, 46% of which are singletons. Sequencing was done on a sample of peripheral blood or thyroid tissue (not recorded which). Source of these receptors: an adult woman with Graves' disease, either hyperthyroidism or ophthalmopathy (not recorded which).

This clonotype was seen ten or more times. The chain has TRBV2 and TRBJ2-5; unclear D gene. V lost 8 bases to trimming and J lost 4 bases, with 8 bases between them. Germline V gene lookup returns CDR1 SNHLY and CDR2 FYNNEI. There are 11 residues in the CDR3. DNA for the CDR3: TGTGCCAGCGTCCTAGGAGAGACCCAGTACTTC. Amino acids: CASVLGETQYF.

This clonotype appeared many times. The rearrangement links TRBV5-1 to TRBJ2-6; 8 bases map to TRBD1. V shed 7 bases and J 4 bases; nucleotides not matched to a gene: 19. Germline V gene sequence: CDR1 SGHRS, CDR2 YFSETQ. There are 19 residues in the CDR3. The CDR3 DNA sequence: TGCGCCAGCGCGCTTGACGGAAGACAGGGGTTCTCGGGGGCCAACGTCCTGACTTTC. Its protein product is CASALDGRQGFSGANVLTF.

The chain is built from TRBV15 and TRBJ1-5; the D gene is possibly TRBD1 (5 bases). Germline lookup yields CDR1 LNHNV and CDR2 YYDKDF (reference sequence). CDR3 length equals 15 residues. Trimming removed 3 bases from V and 0 bases from J, with 9 bases in between. The CDR3 sequence: CATSRIQASNQPQHF. CDR3 coding DNA: TGTGCCACCAGCAGGATACAGGCTAGCAATCAGCCCCAGCATTTT. Complete variable domain (other parts from reference TRBV15 and TRBJ1-5): DAMVIQNPRYQVTQFGKPVTLSCSQTLNHNVMYWYQQKSSQAPKLLFHYYDKDFNNEADTPDNFQSRRPNTSFCFLDIRSPGLGDTAMYLCATSRIQASNQPQHFGDGTRLSIL.

This clonotype showed up just a few times. The gene calls are TRBV10-3 and TRBJ1-1; 7 bases match TRBD1. Germline-derived CDR1 and CDR2 are ENHRY and SYGVKD. V shed 6 bases and J 2 bases; nucleotides not matched to a gene: 9. The CDR3 totals 15 residues. The CDR3 loop is CAIRIQDRLNTEAFF. DNA of the CDR3: TGTGCCATCAGGATACAGGACAGGCTTAACACTGAAGCTTTCTTT.

V is TRBV2 and J is TRBJ1-1; the D gene is possibly TRBD1 (5 bases). The CDR3 loop spans 15 amino acids. Trimming shortened V by 4 bases and J by 5 bases, and 17 bases separated the two germline ends. In germline, CDR1 is SNHLY, CDR2 FYNNEI. This CDR3 reads CASSVDQGGQTEAFF. CDR3 bases: TGTGCCAGCAGTGTTGACCAGGGAGGCCAAACTGAAGCTTTCTTT.

This clonotype was recorded many times. This chain joins TRBV7-9 and TRBJ1-1; D possibly corresponds to TRBD1 (6 bases). The V gene lost 5 bases and the J gene lost 3 bases, with 19 bases spanning the gap. The CDR3 runs to 16 residues. CDR1 is SEHNR and CDR2 is FQNEAQ in the germline V gene (reference sequence). CDR3 sequence reads: CASSPNYDRTYTEAFF. The CDR3 nucleotides read TGTGCCAGCAGCCCCAACTATGACAGGACCTACACTGAAGCTTTCTTT.

The V gene is TRBV29-1, the J gene TRBJ1-5; D not certain. CDR1 SQVTM and CDR2 ANQGSEA come from the germline V gene. This CDR3 is built from 11 residues. Between the trimmed V and J ends, which lost 7 bases and 5 bases, there was a span of 9 bases. The CDR3 DNA follows: TGCAGCGCCGGACGGGATCAGCCCCAGCATTTT. Protein product: CSAGRDQPQHF.

This clonotype has more than one count but fewer than ten. A much larger clone lies a single base off, so this may be a read error. This chain uses TRBV10-1 with TRBJ1-3, with D tentatively TRBD1 (6 bases). CDR1 is WNHNN, CDR2 SYGVQD, per germline (reference sequence). The CDR3 sequence is 15 residues long. CDR3 nucleotides: TGCGCAGTACAGGGTCAGGGAACCCCTGGAAACACCATATATTTT. This sequence encodes CAVQGQGTPGNTIYF.

In its sample, this clonotype was seen a few times. This sequence joins TRBV29-1 and TRBJ2-7, with TRBD2 matching over 11 bases. Germline V gene sequence: CDR1 SQVTM, CDR2 ANQGSEA. Unmatched junction bases numbered 2, after V lost 2 bases and J lost 5 bases. This CDR3 comprises 13 residues. This CDR3 is CSVELLAGDEQYF. The CDR3 DNA reads as TGCAGCGTTGAACTACTAGCGGGAGACGAGCAGTACTTC.

The genes are TRBV24-1 and TRBJ1-5; possibly TRBD1 for D (5 bases). V lost 9 bases to trimming and J lost 6 bases, with 14 bases between them. In germline, CDR1 is KGHDR, CDR2 SFDVKD. The CDR3 is 13 residues long. Written as DNA, the CDR3 is TGTGCCACCGCGAGGGGCACGGGTCAGCCCCAGCATTTT. Its translation: CATARGTGQPQHF.

V is TRBV9 and J is TRBJ1-4, with 8 bases matching TRBD1. Germline loops: CDR1 SGDLS, CDR2 YYNGEE. The length of the CDR3 is 15 residues. Trimming cost V 4 bases and J 7 bases; bases outside gene matches: 9. Here the CDR3 DNA reads TGTGCCAGCAGCTCAGGGGGCTCGGAGGGTGAAAAACTGTTTTTT. Residues: CASSSGGSEGEKLFF.

Notes on this clonotype: The junction departs from the called germline gene at one end, perhaps through a read error. The V and J genes are TRBV12-3 or TRBV12-4 and TRBJ1-1, with D possibly matching TRBD1 (5 bases). The CDR3 has 14 residues. As DNA, the CDR3 is TGTGCCGGCAGCCCAGGGTGGGCGAACGCTGAAGCTTTCTTT. It specifies CAGSPGWANAEAFF.

The chain is built from TRBV29-1 and TRBJ2-5; 9 bases align to TRBD2. Germline assignment: CDR1 SQVTM and CDR2 ANQGSEA. CDR3 length: 12 residues. The J segment lost 7 bases and the V segment lost 1 base, leaving 1 base of the junction unmatched. Written as DNA, the CDR3 is TGCAGCGTTGAAGGCGGGAGGGGGACCCAGTACTTC. Translating gives CSVEGGRGTQYF.

The genes are TRBV5-1 and TRBJ2-2, with D unclear. Germline-derived CDR1 and CDR2 are SGHRS and YFSETQ. CDR3 size: 17 residues. With 4 bases removed from V and 3 bases from J, the gap between germline ends came to 19 bases. The CDR3 protein is CASSPKGTPPDTGELFF. CDR3 in DNA: TGCGCCAGCAGCCCGAAGGGTACTCCACCCGACACCGGGGAGCTGTTTTTT.

The rearrangement links TRBV20-1 to TRBJ2-5; TRBD2 matches 7 bases. From germline, CDR1 is DFQATT and CDR2 SNEGSKA (reference sequence). The length of the CDR3 is 14 residues. Trimming cost V 1 base and J 3 bases; bases outside gene matches: 5. The CDR3 loop reads CSARASLAEETQYF. DNA for the CDR3: TGCAGTGCTAGAGCGTCCCTAGCGGAAGAGACCCAGTACTTC.

This clonotype was recorded at least ten times. This rearrangement joins TRBV29-1 to TRBJ2-2; TRBD2 aligns across 14 bases. The CDR3 length is 15 residues. With 6 bases clipped from V and 5 bases from J, the junction kept 5 bases outside the gene matches. CDR1 and CDR2 from the germline V gene are SQVTM and ANQGSEA. The CDR3 nucleotides read TGCAGCGTCTACGGGACTAGCGGGAGTACCGGGGAGCTGTTTTTT. Residues: CSVYGTSGSTGELFF.

The rearrangement joins TRBV15 to TRBJ1-2; D not resolved. The CDR3 is made up of 15 amino acids. V lost 3 bases to trimming and J lost 6 bases, with 17 bases between them. The germline V gene has CDR1 LNHNV and CDR2 YYDKDF (reference sequence). The CDR3, as DNA: TGTGCCACCAGCAGTTACTCCGGCTTAACGAATGGCTACACCTTC. Its protein is CATSSYSGLTNGYTF.

This clonotype was recorded many times. CDR3 sequence (DNA): TGTGCCAGCAGCTTAGAGAGGGAGACCCAGTACTTC. Its translation is CASSLERETQYF. The chain has TRBV7-9 and TRBJ2-5, with unresolved D. This CDR3 has 12 residues. The germline V gene encodes CDR1 SEHNR and CDR2 FQNEAQ (reference sequence). Trimming cost V 1 base and J 5 bases, with 5 bases left between them.

This clonotype was detected many times. CDR3 amino acids: CSSSGEVNTEAFF. The CDR3 region has the DNA TGCAGTTCTTCCGGGGAAGTGAACACTGAAGCTTTCTTT. The chain uses TRBV20-1 and TRBJ1-1, with no clear D. CDR1 and CDR2 from the germline V gene are DFQATT and SNEGSKA (reference sequence). The ends were cut back, 8 bases at V and 0 bases at J, with 13 bases in the middle. The CDR3 loop spans 13 amino acids.

The chain has TRBV27 and TRBJ2-5; 12 bases are a match to TRBD2. Germline CDR1 MNHEY, CDR2 SMNVEV (reference sequence). This CDR3 comprises 16 residues. Trimming removed 1 base from V and 2 bases from J; junction bases left unmatched: 2. The CDR3 protein is CASSLYGLAGQETQYF. The DNA of the CDR3 is TGTGCCAGCAGTTTATATGGACTAGCGGGACAAGAGACCCAGTACTTC.

The chain employs TRBV7-3 and TRBJ1-1; TRBD1 might be the D (5 bases). The CDR3 runs 13 residues. Trimming pared 1 base from V and 7 bases from J, leaving 10 bases between. In germline, CDR1 is SGHTA, CDR2 FQGTGA. The DNA for the CDR3 is TGTGCCAGCAGCTTAAGGGGGGAGAGTGAAGCTTTCTTT. Translated: CASSLRGESEAFF.

This chain uses TRBV5-1 with TRBJ1-5; possibly TRBD1 for D (6 bases). The CDR3 covers 15 residues. Germline V gene data show CDR1 as SGHRS and CDR2 as YFSETQ. The germline V and J ends were trimmed by 3 bases and 11 bases, with 21 bases remaining between them. The CDR3 DNA reads as TGCGCCAGCAGCTCGGGCAGGGGTGGGGGAGAGACCCAGCATTTT. The encoded protein is CASSSGRGGGETQHF.

V gene TRBV20-1 combines with J gene TRBJ1-5; D not resolved. Trimming removed 1 base at V and 4 bases at J, with 20 bases between. Per germline, CDR1 DFQATT and CDR2 SNEGSKA (reference sequence). The CDR3 runs to 17 residues. This CDR3 reads CSARVGRTNYLNQPQHF. The CDR3 region has the DNA TGCAGTGCTAGAGTAGGCAGAACCAACTATCTTAATCAGCCCCAGCATTTT.

The sample holds many counts of this clonotype. This sequence joins TRBV13 and TRBJ1-2; 8 bases match TRBD1. The V and J ends lost 5 bases and 4 bases, in that order; junction bases with no gene match: 9. This CDR3 region has 15 residues. The germline gives CDR1 PRHDT, CDR2 FYEKMQ (reference sequence). CDR3 coding DNA: TGTGCCAGCAGCAACCCGGGACAGGCAATCTATGGCTACACCTTC. Residues: CASSNPGQAIYGYTF.

CDR3 coding DNA: TGTGCCAGCAGTGTCGGAGCGGGAGGAACCGGGGAGCTGTTTTTT. Translating it yields CASSVGAGGTGELFF. V usage is TRBV25-1 and J usage is TRBJ2-2; TRBD2 agrees at 9 bases. Unmatched junction bases numbered 5, after V lost 4 bases and J lost 5 bases. CDR1 MGHDK and CDR2 SYGVNS come from the germline V gene. The CDR3 runs to 15 residues.

This rearrangement joins TRBV12-3 or TRBV12-4 to TRBJ1-5; TRBD1 is a possible D gene (6 bases). This CDR3 is 15 amino acids long. V lost 5 bases, J lost 1 base, and 12 bases lay in between. CDR3 residues: CASSITGLSNQPQHF. CDR3 sequence (DNA): TGTGCCAGCAGTATAACAGGGTTGAGCAATCAGCCCCAGCATTTT.

This clonotype was recorded once. This rearrangement joins TRBV7-8 to TRBJ1-1; D remains ambiguous. The V gene's germline CDR1 is SGHVS and CDR2 FQNEAQ. There are 13 residues in the CDR3. V shed 1 base and J shed 4 bases, with 7 bases lying between them. The CDR3 DNA reads TGTGCCAGCAGCTTAGTTCGAACCACTGAAGCTTTCTTT. Encoded protein: CASSLVRTTEAFF.

The rearrangement links TRBV7-6 to TRBJ2-6; 7 nucleotides match TRBD1. Germline V gives CDR1 SGHVS, CDR2 FNYEAQ. After removal of 5 bases from V and 0 bases from J, the junction contained 7 bases not matched to a gene. The CDR3 has 17 amino acids. CDR3 sequence: CASSLSTGPSGANVLTF. For the CDR3, the DNA is TGTGCCAGCAGCCTCTCGACAGGGCCCTCTGGGGCCAACGTCCTGACTTTC.

The genes are TRBV7-9 and TRBJ2-1, with D maybe TRBD2 (5 bases). From germline, CDR1 is SEHNR and CDR2 FQNEAQ (reference sequence). This CDR3 comprises 13 residues. Trimming took off 7 bases at V and 8 bases at J, with 15 bases between the two ends. The CDR3 region has the DNA TGTGCCAGCACCTTCCCCGCGGGCTATGAGCAGTTCTTC. This gives the protein CASTFPAGYEQFF.

This clonotype was counted only a few times. The rearrangement uses TRBV10-3 and TRBJ1-5, with D maybe TRBD1 (5 bases). In germline, CDR1 is ENHRY, CDR2 SYGVKD. This CDR3 spans 16 amino acids. The V and J ends lost 0 bases and 1 base respectively, with 10 bases between them. DNA for the CDR3: TGTGCCATCAGTGAGTCACCCAGGGAAAGCAATCAGCCCCAGCATTTT. Translating gives CAISESPRESNQPQHF.

The chain carries TRBV15 and TRBJ1-5, with TRBD1 as a possible D gene (6 bases). CDR1 and CDR2 from the germline V gene are LNHNV and YYDKDF (reference sequence). This CDR3 is built from 14 residues. The V and J ends lost 5 bases and 7 bases respectively, with 15 bases between them. Here the CDR3 DNA reads TGTGCCACCAGCGACAGGAGGGGAAGGCAGCCCCAGCATTTT. The encoded protein is CATSDRRGRQPQHF.

This clonotype occurred a few times. V and J are TRBV20-1 and TRBJ1-2; D unclear. CDR1 and CDR2 (germline): DFQATT, SNEGSKA (reference sequence). The CDR3 is 11 residues long. Between the trimmed V and J ends, which lost 3 bases and 0 bases, there was a span of 2 bases. The CDR3 region has the DNA TGCAGTGCTAGTTCTAACTATGGCTACACCTTC. Translation: CSASSNYGYTF.